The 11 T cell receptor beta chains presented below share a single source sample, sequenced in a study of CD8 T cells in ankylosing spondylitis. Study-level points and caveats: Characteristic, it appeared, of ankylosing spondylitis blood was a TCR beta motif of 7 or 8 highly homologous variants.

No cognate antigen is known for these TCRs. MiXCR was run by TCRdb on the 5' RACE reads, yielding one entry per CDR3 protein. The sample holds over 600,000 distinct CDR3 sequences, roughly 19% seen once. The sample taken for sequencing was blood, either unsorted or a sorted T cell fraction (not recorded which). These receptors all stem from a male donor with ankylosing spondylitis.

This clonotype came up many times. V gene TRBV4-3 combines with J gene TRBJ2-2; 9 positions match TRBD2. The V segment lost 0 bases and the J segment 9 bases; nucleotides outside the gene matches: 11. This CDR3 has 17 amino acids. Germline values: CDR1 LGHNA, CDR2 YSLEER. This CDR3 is CASSQEMAGGLYRELFF. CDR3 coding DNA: TGCGCCAGCAGCCAAGAGATGGCGGGAGGGCTTTACAGGGAGCTGTTTTTT.

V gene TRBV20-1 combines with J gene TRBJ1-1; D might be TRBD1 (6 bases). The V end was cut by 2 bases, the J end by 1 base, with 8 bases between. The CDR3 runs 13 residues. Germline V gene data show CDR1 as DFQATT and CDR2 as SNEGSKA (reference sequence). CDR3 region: CSARTTGNTEAFF. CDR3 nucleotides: TGCAGTGCTAGAACGACAGGGAACACTGAAGCTTTCTTT.

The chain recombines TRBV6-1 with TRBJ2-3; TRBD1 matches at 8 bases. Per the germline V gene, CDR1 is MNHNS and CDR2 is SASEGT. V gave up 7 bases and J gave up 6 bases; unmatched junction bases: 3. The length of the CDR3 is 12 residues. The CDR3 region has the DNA TGTGCCAGCATGTGGGACAGGGATACGCAGTATTTT. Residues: CASMWDRDTQYF.

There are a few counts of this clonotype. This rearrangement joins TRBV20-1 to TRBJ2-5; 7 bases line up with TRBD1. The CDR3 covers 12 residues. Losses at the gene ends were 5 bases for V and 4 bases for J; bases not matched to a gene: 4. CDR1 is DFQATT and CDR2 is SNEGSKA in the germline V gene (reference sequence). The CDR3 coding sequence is TGCAGTGCTTCCAGACAGGGAGAGACCCAGTACTTC. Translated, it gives CSASRQGETQYF.

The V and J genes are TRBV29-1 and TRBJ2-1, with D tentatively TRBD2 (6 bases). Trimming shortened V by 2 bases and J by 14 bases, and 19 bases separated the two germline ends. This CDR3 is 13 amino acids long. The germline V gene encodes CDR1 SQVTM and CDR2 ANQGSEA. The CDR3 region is CSVEQARDDVEFF. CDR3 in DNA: TGCAGCGTTGAACAAGCGCGGGACGATGTCGAGTTCTTC.

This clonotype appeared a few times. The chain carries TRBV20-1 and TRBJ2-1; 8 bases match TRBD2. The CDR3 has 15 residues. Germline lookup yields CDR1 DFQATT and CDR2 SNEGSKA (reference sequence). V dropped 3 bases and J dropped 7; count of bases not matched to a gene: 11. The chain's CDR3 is CSARGESGSQNEQFF. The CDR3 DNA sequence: TGCAGTGCTAGGGGGGAAAGCGGGAGTCAGAATGAGCAGTTCTTC.

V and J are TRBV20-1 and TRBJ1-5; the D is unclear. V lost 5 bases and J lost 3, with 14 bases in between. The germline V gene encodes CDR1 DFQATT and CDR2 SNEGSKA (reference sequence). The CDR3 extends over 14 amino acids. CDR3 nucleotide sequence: TGCAGTGCTGCGCGGGCGGGGAACAATCAGCCCCAGCATTTT. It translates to CSAARAGNNQPQHF.

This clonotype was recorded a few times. CDR3 sequence (DNA): TGCGCCAGCAGCTTGGAAAACGTGAATGAGCAGTTCTTC. This encodes CASSLENVNEQFF. The chain couples TRBV5-1 to TRBJ2-1; D not certain. This CDR3 has 13 residues. CDR1 and CDR2 (germline): SGHRS, YFSETQ. The V end lost 0 bases, the J end lost 7 bases, and 8 bases lay between the germline ends. The variable domain in full, with the rest retrieved from reference TRBV5-1 and TRBJ2-1, is KAGVTQTPRYLIKTRGQQVTLSCSPISGHRSVSWYQQTPGQGLQFLFEYFSETQRNKGNFPGRFSGRQFSNSRSEMNVSTLELGDSALYLCASSLENVNEQFFGPGTRLTVL.

The CDR3 loop reads CSAYRATDNSPLHF. In nucleotides, the CDR3 is TGCAGTGCTTACAGGGCAACGGATAATTCACCCCTCCACTTT. The chain employs TRBV20-1 and TRBJ1-6; tentative D call: TRBD1 (6 bases). Trimming shortened V by 5 bases and J by 5 bases, and 13 bases separated the two germline ends. The CDR3 sequence is 14 residues long. The V gene's germline CDR1 is DFQATT and CDR2 SNEGSKA (reference sequence).

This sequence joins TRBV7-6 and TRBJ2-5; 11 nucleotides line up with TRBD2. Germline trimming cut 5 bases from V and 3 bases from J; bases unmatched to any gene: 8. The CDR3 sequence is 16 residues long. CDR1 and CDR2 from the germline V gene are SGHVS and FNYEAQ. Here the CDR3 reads CASSRRGTSGKETQYF. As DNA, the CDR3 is TGTGCCAGCAGCCGAAGGGGGACTAGCGGTAAAGAGACCCAGTACTTC.

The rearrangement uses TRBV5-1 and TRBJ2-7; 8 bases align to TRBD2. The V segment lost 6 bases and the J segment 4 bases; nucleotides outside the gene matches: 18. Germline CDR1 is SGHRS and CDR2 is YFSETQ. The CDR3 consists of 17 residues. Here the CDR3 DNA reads TGCGCCAGCACTCCACCAGCGGGGGAGATAAACGGGTACGAGCAGTACTTC. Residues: CASTPPAGEINGYEQYF.